Shown below are 17 T cell receptor beta chains from a single sample sequenced in a study of cytomegalovirus exposure and HLA in healthy donors. The PCR made use of 60 Vbeta and 13 Jbeta primers. Generated by immunoSEQ multiplex PCR, the TCRdb table keeps only in-frame clones and is missing some. The repertoire has about 250,000 clones, roughly two thirds of them found once; the top ten carry about 2.2%. Material for sequencing was PBMCs. Every receptor here comes from a female donor in good health and CMV-seronegative.

Only a few counts were recorded for this clone. This sequence joins TRBV5-4 and TRBJ1-2; a weak D match, TRBD1 (5 bases). V lost 6 bases and J lost 5, with 17 bases in between. Germline-derived CDR1 and CDR2 are SGHNT and YYREEE (reference sequence). CDR3 length equals 14 residues. As DNA, the CDR3 is TGTGCCAGCACCCCCCAGGGACTGGGGTATGGCTACACCTTC. Amino acids: CASTPQGLGYGYTF. Drawing the rest from reference TRBV5-4 and TRBJ1-2, the complete variable domain is ETGVTQSPTHLIKTRGQQVTLRCSSQSGHNTVSWYQQALGQGPQFIFQYYREEENGRGNFPPRFSGLQFPNYSSELNVNALELDDSALYLCASTPQGLGYGYTFGSGTRLTVV.

This clone showed up just a few times. The junction departs from germline at one end; a sequencing error may be responsible. The DNA for the CDR3 is TGTGCCGGCAGTACCGGGACACGGTATCAGCCCCAGCATTTT. It yields the protein CAGSTGTRYQPQHF. The V gene is TRBV28, the J gene TRBJ1-5, with D maybe TRBD1 (6 bases). The CDR3 has 14 residues. Germline V CDR1 and CDR2: MDHEN, SYDVKM.

J is TRBJ1-1 and V is TRBV4-2, with D perhaps matching TRBD1 (5 bases). This CDR3 has 13 amino acids. Germline CDR1 reads LGHNA; CDR2 reads YNFKEQ. Trimming left V 1 base short and J 8 bases short, with 11 bases between. The DNA of the CDR3 is TGTGCCAGCAGCCAAGGACAGACGAGCGAAGCTTTCTTT. Translating it yields CASSQGQTSEAFF.

J is TRBJ2-2 and V is TRBV29-1; 8 bases fit TRBD1. This CDR3 has 15 residues. After removal of 0 bases from V and 8 bases from J, the junction contained 8 bases not matched to a gene. Germline V gives CDR1 SQVTM, CDR2 ANQGSEA. The CDR3 DNA sequence: TGCAGCGTTGAAGATCCGGACAGGGTCAGGGGGGAGCTGTTTTTT. Its translation: CSVEDPDRVRGELFF.

This chain links TRBV29-1 with TRBJ2-1; D is unclear. The CDR3 runs to 11 residues. The V gene lost 4 bases and the J gene lost 3 bases, with 4 bases spanning the gap. CDR1 and CDR2 (germline): SQVTM, ANQGSEA. The chain's CDR3 is CSVVRYNEQFF. CDR3 nucleotides: TGCAGCGTTGTCCGCTACAATGAGCAGTTCTTC.

The J gene is TRBJ2-1, the V gene TRBV7-8, with a possible D match to TRBD2 (7 bases). The CDR3 loop spans 16 amino acids. V was pared by 5 bases and J by 9 bases, with 23 bases between. CDR1 SGHVS and CDR2 FQNEAQ come from the germline V gene. The CDR3 reads CASSKERDNLFGEQFF. CDR3 in DNA: TGTGCCAGCAGCAAGGAGCGGGACAATCTTTTCGGTGAGCAGTTCTTC.

This chain connects TRBV6-1 to TRBJ2-5, with 8 bases matching TRBD1. After removal of 8 bases from V and 1 base from J, the junction contained 9 bases not matched to a gene. From germline, CDR1 is MNHNS and CDR2 SASEGT. The length of the CDR3 is 15 residues. CDR3 nucleotide sequence: TGTGCCAGCGGGACAGGAGGGGGGTCCCAAGAGACCCAGTACTTC. Protein sequence: CASGTGGGSQETQYF.

Only a few counts were recorded for this clone. This chain connects TRBV25-1 to TRBJ2-7, with 7 bases fitting TRBD1. The CDR3 spans 16 residues. Germline lookup yields CDR1 MGHDK and CDR2 SYGVNS. Trimming removed 5 bases from V and 3 bases from J; junction bases left unmatched: 13. CDR3 coding DNA: TGTGCCAGCAGTACAACCTCCGGGACAGTACTCTACGAGCAGTACTTC. Translating gives CASSTTSGTVLYEQYF.

The rearrangement joins TRBV10-3 to TRBJ1-5; D remains unclear. The V gene's germline CDR1 is ENHRY and CDR2 SYGVKD. Between the trimmed V and J ends, which lost 4 bases and 3 bases, there was a span of 7 bases. The CDR3 has 13 amino acids. In DNA, the CDR3 is TGTGCCATCAGTGGAGAAAACAATCAGCCCCAGCATTTT. Translated: CAISGENNQPQHF.

There are a few counts of this clone. The chain employs TRBV27 and TRBJ2-7, with 7 bases fitting TRBD2. The CDR3 contains 14 residues. Unmatched junction bases numbered 11, after V lost 8 bases and J lost 4 bases. Germline V gives CDR1 MNHEY, CDR2 SMNVEV (reference sequence). CDR3 nucleotide sequence: TGTGCCAGCTCTCGGGCGGGAGTAATATACGAGCAGTACTTC. Encoded protein: CASSRAGVIYEQYF.

The V and J genes are TRBV19 and TRBJ1-1, with D unclear. Trimming left V 4 bases short and J 1 base short, with 4 bases between. Germline V gene lookup returns CDR1 LNHDA and CDR2 SQIVND (reference sequence). The length of the CDR3 is 12 residues. DNA of the CDR3: TGTGCCAGTAGTAACAAGAACACTGAAGCTTTCTTT. Translating it yields CASSNKNTEAFF.

This chain links TRBV18 with TRBJ2-7, with TRBD1 as a possible D gene (5 bases). The CDR3 has 13 residues. Between the trimmed V and J ends, which lost 5 bases and 0 bases, there was a span of 8 bases. Germline CDR1 KGHSH, CDR2 LQKENI. CDR3 region: CASSGAFSYEQYF. The DNA for the CDR3 is TGTGCCAGCTCAGGGGCCTTCTCCTACGAGCAGTACTTC. Filled out from reference TRBV18 and TRBJ2-7, the complete variable domain reads NAGVMQNPRHLVRRRGQEARLRCSPMKGHSHVYWYRQLPEEGLKFMVYLQKENIIDESGMPKERFSAEFPKEGPSILRIQQVVRGDSAAYFCASSGAFSYEQYFGPGTRLTVT.

The chain employs TRBV6-1 and TRBJ2-7; 10 bases line up with TRBD1. Germline V gene lookup returns CDR1 MNHNS and CDR2 SASEGT. V gave up 5 bases and J gave up 3 bases; unmatched junction bases: 7. The CDR3 contains 15 residues. For the CDR3, the DNA is TGTGCCAGCAGTCCCCGACAGGGGGCGCACTACGAGCAGTACTTC. Amino acid sequence: CASSPRQGAHYEQYF.

The rearrangement uses TRBV5-1 and TRBJ2-3; possible D gene TRBD2, 6 bases. The CDR3 covers 15 residues. CDR1 is SGHRS, CDR2 YFSETQ, per germline. V was shortened by 0 bases and J by 0 bases, with 8 bases between the two germline ends. CDR3 in amino acids: CASSLASGSTDTQYF. In DNA form, the CDR3 reads TGCGCCAGCAGCTTGGCCAGCGGGAGCACAGATACGCAGTATTTT.

The rearrangement uses TRBV9 and TRBJ2-3; TRBD1 might be the D (6 bases). The CDR3 spans 15 residues. The V gene's germline CDR1 is SGDLS and CDR2 YYNGEE. V dropped 4 bases and J dropped 2 bases, with 14 bases sitting between them. The CDR3 sequence: CASSPIHRDTDTQYF. The CDR3 DNA is TGTGCCAGCAGCCCGATCCACAGGGACACAGATACGCAGTATTTT.

CDR3 in DNA: TGCGCCAGCAGCCAAGAACTAGCGAGAGTCGACGAGCAGTACTTC. Amino acid sequence: CASSQELARVDEQYF. V and J are TRBV4-1 and TRBJ2-7, with TRBD2 matching 7 bases. CDR1 is MGHRA and CDR2 is YSYEKL in the germline V gene. V gave up 0 bases and J gave up 5 bases; unmatched junction bases: 7. The CDR3 runs 15 residues.

Only one count was recorded for this clone. This chain connects TRBV7-3 to TRBJ2-2; TRBD1 matches 9 bases. The length of the CDR3 is 16 residues. The J segment lost 4 bases and the V segment lost 5 bases, leaving 8 bases of the junction unmatched. Per germline, CDR1 SGHTA and CDR2 FQGTGA. CDR3 sequence (DNA): TGTGCCAGCAGCCCAGTCGGGACAGGGCGCACCGGGGAGCTGTTTTTT. Residues: CASSPVGTGRTGELFF.